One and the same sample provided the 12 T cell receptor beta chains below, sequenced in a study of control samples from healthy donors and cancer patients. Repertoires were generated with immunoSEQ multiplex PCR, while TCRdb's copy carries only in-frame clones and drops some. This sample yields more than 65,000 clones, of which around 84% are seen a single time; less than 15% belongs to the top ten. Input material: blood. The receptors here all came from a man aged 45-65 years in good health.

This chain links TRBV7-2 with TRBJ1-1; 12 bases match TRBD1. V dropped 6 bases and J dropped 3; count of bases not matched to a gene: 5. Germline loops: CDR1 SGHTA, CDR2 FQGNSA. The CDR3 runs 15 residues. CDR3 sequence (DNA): TGTGCCAGCAGATCCGGGACAGGGGGCTACACTGAAGCTTTCTTT. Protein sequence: CASRSGTGGYTEAFF. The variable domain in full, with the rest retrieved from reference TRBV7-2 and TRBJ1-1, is GAGVSQSPSNKVTEKGKDVELRCDPISGHTALYWYRQSLGQGLEFLIYFQGNSAPDKSGLPSDRFSAERTGGSVSTLTIQRTQQEDSAVYLCASRSGTGGYTEAFFGQGTRLTVV.

In nucleotides, the CDR3 is TGTGCCAGCAGCTTATTAGGACAGGGGAATGATCCGTTCTTC. Encoded protein: CASSLLGQGNDPFF. The rearrangement uses TRBV7-2 and TRBJ2-1; 9 bases match TRBD1. V was pared by 2 bases and J by 15 bases, with 11 bases of the junction left unmatched. Per the germline V gene, CDR1 is SGHTA and CDR2 is FQGNSA. The CDR3 sequence is 14 residues long.

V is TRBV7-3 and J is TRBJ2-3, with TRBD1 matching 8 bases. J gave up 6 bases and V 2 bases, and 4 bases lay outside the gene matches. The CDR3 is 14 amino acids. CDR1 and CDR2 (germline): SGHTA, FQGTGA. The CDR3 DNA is TGTGCCAGCAGCTTAGGACAGGGTAGGGATACGCAGTATTTT. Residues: CASSLGQGRDTQYF.

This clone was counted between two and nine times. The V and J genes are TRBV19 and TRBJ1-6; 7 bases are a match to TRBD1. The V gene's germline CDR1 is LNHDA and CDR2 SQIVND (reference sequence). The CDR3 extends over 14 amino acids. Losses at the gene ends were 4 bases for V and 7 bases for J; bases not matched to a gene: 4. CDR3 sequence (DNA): TGTGCCAGTAGTACGACAGGGTCCAATTCACCCCTCCACTTT. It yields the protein CASSTTGSNSPLHF.

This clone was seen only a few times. CDR3 sequence (DNA): TGTGCCAGCAGTTTAGAGAGACAGGATCAGCCCCAGCATTTT. It encodes CASSLERQDQPQHF. The rearrangement joins TRBV27 to TRBJ1-5; tentatively, D is TRBD1 (6 bases). CDR3 size: 14 residues. CDR1 MNHEY and CDR2 SMNVEV come from the germline V gene (reference sequence). V was pared by 2 bases and J by 5 bases, with 10 bases between.

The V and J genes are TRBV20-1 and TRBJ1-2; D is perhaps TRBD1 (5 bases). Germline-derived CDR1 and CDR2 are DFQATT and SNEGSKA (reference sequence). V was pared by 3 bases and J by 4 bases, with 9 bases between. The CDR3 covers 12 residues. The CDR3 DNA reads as TGCAGTGCTAGTGGGGGAACCTATGGCTACACCTTC. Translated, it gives CSASGGTYGYTF.

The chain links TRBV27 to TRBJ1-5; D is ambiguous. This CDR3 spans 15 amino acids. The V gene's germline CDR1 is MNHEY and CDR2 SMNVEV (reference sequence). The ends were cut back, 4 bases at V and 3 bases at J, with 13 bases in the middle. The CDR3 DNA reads TGTGCCAGCAGTTCCCTAGGTGAGACCAATCAGCCCCAGCATTTT. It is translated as CASSSLGETNQPQHF.

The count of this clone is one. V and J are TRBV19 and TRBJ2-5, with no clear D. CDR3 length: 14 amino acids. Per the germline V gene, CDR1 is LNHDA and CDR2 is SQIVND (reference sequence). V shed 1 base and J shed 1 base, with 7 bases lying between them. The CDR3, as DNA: TGTGCCAGTAGTATAGGCCTAGGCCAAGAGACCCAGTACTTC. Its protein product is CASSIGLGQETQYF. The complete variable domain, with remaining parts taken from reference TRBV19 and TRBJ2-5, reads DGGITQSPKYLFRKEGQNVTLSCEQNLNHDAMYWYRQDPGQGLRLIYYSQIVNDFQKGDIAEGYSVSREKKESFPLTVTSAQKNPTAFYLCASSIGLGQETQYFGPGTRLLVL.

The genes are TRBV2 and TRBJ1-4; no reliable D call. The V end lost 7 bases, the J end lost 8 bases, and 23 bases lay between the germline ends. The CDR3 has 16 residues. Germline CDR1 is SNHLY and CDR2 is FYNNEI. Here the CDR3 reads CASTQPGRTLGEKLFF. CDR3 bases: TGTGCCAGCACCCAGCCCGGACGGACTTTAGGGGAAAAACTGTTTTTT.

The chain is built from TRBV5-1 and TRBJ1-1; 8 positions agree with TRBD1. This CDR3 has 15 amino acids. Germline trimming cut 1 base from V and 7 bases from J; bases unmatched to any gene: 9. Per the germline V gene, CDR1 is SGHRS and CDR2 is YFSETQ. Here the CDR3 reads CASSLRTGSDGEAFF. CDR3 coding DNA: TGCGCCAGCAGCTTGAGGACAGGGTCCGACGGTGAAGCTTTCTTT.

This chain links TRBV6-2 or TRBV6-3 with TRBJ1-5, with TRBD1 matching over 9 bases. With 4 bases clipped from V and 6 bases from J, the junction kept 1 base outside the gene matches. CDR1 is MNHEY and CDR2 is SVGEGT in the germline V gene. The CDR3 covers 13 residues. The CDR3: CASSLTGGQPQHF. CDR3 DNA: TGTGCCAGCAGTTTGACAGGGGGTCAGCCCCAGCATTTT.

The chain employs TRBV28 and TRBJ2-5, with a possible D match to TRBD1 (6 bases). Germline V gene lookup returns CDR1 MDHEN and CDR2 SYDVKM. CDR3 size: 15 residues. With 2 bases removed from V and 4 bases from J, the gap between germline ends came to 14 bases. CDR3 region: CASSLPPGRGETQYF. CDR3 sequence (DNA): TGTGCCAGCAGTTTACCTCCGGGCAGGGGAGAGACCCAGTACTTC. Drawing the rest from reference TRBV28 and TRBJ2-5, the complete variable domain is DVKVTQSSRYLVKRTGEKVFLECVQDMDHENMFWYRQDPGLGLRLIYFSYDVKMKEKGDIPEGYSVSREKKERFSLILESASTNQTSMYLCASSLPPGRGETQYFGPGTRLLVL.